A single sample gave rise to the 21 T cell receptor beta chains below, sequenced in a study of blood T cells in healthy people across ages. A second PCR, run for roughly 7 to 12 cycles, used a sample-barcoded 5' primer plus a J-beta primer mix. TCRdb reprocessed the 5' RACE reads via MiXCR and lists one record per CDR3 protein. The sample holds 1.5 million to 2 million distinct CDR3 sequences, about 32% seen once. Sequenced input: blood. The receptors were sampled from a woman under 40 in good health.

About this clonotype: Given a much more abundant clone one base away, this may be a read error. The genes are TRBV6-1 and TRBJ2-4, with a weak D call TRBD2 (6 bases). Matching the DNA end better, TRBJ2-7 makes the J call doubtful. The germline gives CDR1 MNHNS, CDR2 SASEGT. This CDR3 region has 13 residues. CDR3 region: CASRASVAHEQYF. Written as DNA, the CDR3 is TGTGCCAGCAGGGCTAGCGTAGCCCACGAGCAGTACTTC.

Only a few counts were recorded for this clonotype. The J gene is TRBJ2-7, the V gene TRBV28, with TRBD2 identical over 7 bases. The V and J ends lost 6 bases and 1 base, in that order; junction bases with no gene match: 12. The CDR3 is made up of 16 amino acids. In germline, CDR1 is MDHEN, CDR2 SYDVKM. The CDR3 nucleotides are TGTGCCAGCAGGGTCGCCCTAGGCGGGAGTTCCTACGAGCAGTACTTC. Its protein is CASRVALGGSSYEQYF.

This clonotype occurred a few times. Sequence at one end of the junction differs from germline and may be a read error. V is TRBV9 and J is TRBJ1-5; D remains ambiguous. This CDR3 has 14 residues. CDR1 and CDR2 (germline): SGDLS, YYNGEE. The CDR3 DNA reads TGTGCCAGCAGCGCCGGAAGGGCCCCCGAGCCTCAGCATTTT. The encoded protein is CASSAGRAPEPQHF.

A few counts support this clonotype. This chain uses TRBV28 with TRBJ2-7; D is uncertain. Germline-derived CDR1 and CDR2 are MDHEN and SYDVKM. V was shortened by 4 bases and J by 4 bases, with 23 bases between the two germline ends. CDR3 length: 17 amino acids. The CDR3 bases are TGTGCCAGCAGTTCCCTCCACGGCCTCCCGCTTTCTTACGAGCAGTACTTC. This sequence encodes CASSSLHGLPLSYEQYF.

CDR3 loop: CASTPLRGRTDTQYF. The CDR3 DNA reads TGTGCCAGCACCCCCTTGAGGGGCCGCACAGATACGCAGTATTTT. The chain recombines TRBV7-2 with TRBJ2-3; D could derive from TRBD1 or TRBD2 (5 bases each). Germline V gene lookup returns CDR1 SGHTA and CDR2 FQGNSA. V was shortened by 7 bases and J by 1 base, with 15 bases between the two germline ends. The CDR3 covers 15 residues. The full variable domain, its missing parts supplied by reference TRBV7-2 and TRBJ2-3, is GAGVSQSPSNKVTEKGKDVELRCDPISGHTALYWYRQSLGQGLEFLIYFQGNSAPDKSGLPSDRFSAERTGGSVSTLTIQRTQQEDSAVYLCASTPLRGRTDTQYFGPGTRLTVL.

Only a few counts were recorded for this clonotype. This chain uses TRBV20-1 with TRBJ2-1; D not certain. Germline CDR1 DFQATT, CDR2 SNEGSKA (reference sequence). The CDR3 extends over 18 amino acids. V was cut by 6 bases and J by 3 bases, with 27 bases left in between. This CDR3 reads CSAATKWAPLSVYNEQFF. CDR3 nucleotides: TGCAGTGCGGCTACGAAGTGGGCACCTTTATCCGTCTACAATGAGCAGTTCTTC.

This chain uses TRBV7-9 with TRBJ2-3; D is perhaps TRBD2 (7 bases). The length of the CDR3 is 17 residues. Trimming pared 5 bases from V and 1 base from J, leaving 19 bases between. Germline CDR1 SEHNR, CDR2 FQNEAQ (reference sequence). CDR3 nucleotide sequence: TGTGCCAGCAGCGCTTTTCTAGGGGGGGCTGGCACAGATACGCAGTATTTT. Residues: CASSAFLGGAGTDTQYF.

The chain recombines TRBV7-2 with TRBJ2-7; D remains unclear. The germline gives CDR1 SGHTA, CDR2 FQGNSA. CDR3 length equals 13 residues. The V end lost 2 bases, the J end lost 1 base, and 6 bases lay between the germline ends. The CDR3 DNA reads TGTGCCAGCAGCTTACCGGTGTCCTACGAGCAGTACTTC. This sequence encodes CASSLPVSYEQYF.

The chain employs TRBV12-3 or TRBV12-4 and TRBJ2-1, with 8 bases matching TRBD2. V lost 4 bases to trimming and J lost 15 bases; unmatched junction nucleotides: 11. CDR3 length equals 13 residues. The CDR3 sequence is CASSSQPGLGPFF. As DNA, the CDR3 is TGTGCCAGCAGTTCACAACCGGGACTAGGCCCGTTCTTC.

The table lists this clonotype with many counts. The chain carries TRBV5-1 and TRBJ2-1; D may correspond to TRBD1 or TRBD2 (5 bases each). Germline CDR1 reads SGHRS; CDR2 reads YFSETQ. This CDR3 spans 17 amino acids. Trimming removed 0 bases from V and 0 bases from J, with 13 bases in between. The CDR3 DNA reads as TGCGCCAGCAGCTTGGAGGGGCCGGGGACCTCCTACAATGAGCAGTTCTTC. This sequence encodes CASSLEGPGTSYNEQFF.

The chain joins TRBV5-1 to TRBJ1-2, with 9 nucleotides matching TRBD1. Unmatched junction bases numbered 6, after V lost 4 bases and J lost 2 bases. Germline CDR1 reads SGHRS; CDR2 reads YFSETQ. CDR3 size: 15 residues. This CDR3 is CASSDWTGVNYGYTF. The CDR3 DNA reads as TGCGCCAGCAGCGACTGGACAGGGGTAAACTATGGCTACACCTTC.

The chain employs TRBV6-7 and TRBJ1-5, with 12 bases aligning to TRBD1. TRBV6-7 is given ORF status, its function remaining uncertain. CDR3 length: 17 residues. V trimming: 5 bases; J trimming: 2 bases; junction bases outside the gene matches: 7. The CDR3 loop reads CASSGGTGGSRNQPQHF. Written as DNA, the CDR3 is TGTGCCAGCAGTGGGGGGACAGGGGGCTCGCGCAATCAGCCCCAGCATTTT.

The CDR3 nucleotides are TGTGCCAGCAGCTTCCGGGAGAACACAGATACGCAGTATTTT. As protein: CASSFRENTDTQYF. The J gene is TRBJ2-3, the V gene TRBV7-9; perhaps TRBD2 as D (6 bases). Germline assignment: CDR1 SEHNR and CDR2 FQNEAQ (reference sequence). The CDR3 is 14 residues long. V was clipped by 3 bases and J by 2 bases, with 9 bases between them. Together with reference TRBV7-9 and TRBJ2-3, the CDR3 gives the full variable domain: DTGVSQNPRHKITKRGQNVTFRCDPISEHNRLYWYRQTLGQGPEFLTYFQNEAQLEKSRLLSDRFSAERPKGSFSTLEIQRTEQGDSAMYLCASSFRENTDTQYFGPGTRLTVL.

This clonotype was counted many times. This sequence may be a read error, since a much larger clone differs from it by one base. The chain links TRBV30 to TRBJ2-7; D is unclear. V was trimmed by 4 bases and J by 5 bases, leaving 12 bases between them. The CDR3 loop spans 12 amino acids. Per germline, CDR1 GTSNPN and CDR2 SVGIG (reference sequence). The CDR3 nucleotides read TGTGCCTGGACTCCCCGCATGCACGAGCAGTACTTC. It codes for CAWTPRMHEQYF.

The chain carries TRBV11-3 and TRBJ1-4, with unresolved D. CDR1 and CDR2 from the germline V gene are SGHNT and YENEEA. V gave up 5 bases and J gave up 4 bases, with 11 bases separating them. The CDR3 contains 14 residues. The CDR3 DNA reads as TGTGCCAGCAGCCCAACGAGGCGTAATGAAAAACTGTTTTTT. Its protein is CASSPTRRNEKLFF.

A word on this clonotype: The germline gene is not matched at one end of the junction; a read error may be the cause. CDR3 DNA: TGCAGTGATAGAGACCTGGGACTAGCGGGAGGGCGCAATGAGCAGTTCTTC. As protein: CSDRDLGLAGGRNEQFF. This chain joins TRBV20-1 and TRBJ2-1; 16 bases line up with TRBD2. Germline CDR1 is DFQATT and CDR2 is SNEGSKA (reference sequence). This CDR3 contains 17 residues.

The J gene is TRBJ2-1, the V gene TRBV20-1; D unresolved. CDR1 DFQATT and CDR2 SNEGSKA come from the germline V gene (reference sequence). This CDR3 has 15 residues. V was pared by 3 bases and J by 0 bases, with 12 bases between. The CDR3 here is CSASWEFSSYNEQFF. CDR3 nucleotide sequence: TGCAGTGCTAGCTGGGAATTTAGCTCCTACAATGAGCAGTTCTTC.

The V call is TRBV20-1, the J call TRBJ2-7, with 7 bases matching TRBD1. Per the germline V gene, CDR1 is DFQATT and CDR2 is SNEGSKA (reference sequence). Losses at the gene ends were 3 bases for V and 6 bases for J; bases not matched to a gene: 8. The CDR3 spans 13 residues. The CDR3 DNA follows: TGCAGTGCTAGCACACCTACAGGGGTCGAGCAGTACTTC. The encoded protein is CSASTPTGVEQYF.

On this clonotype: One junction end disagrees with the germline gene, perhaps due to a read error. The J gene is TRBJ2-7, the V gene TRBV7-2, with 7 bases that match TRBD2. This CDR3 is 14 amino acids long. The germline V gene has CDR1 SGHTA and CDR2 FQGNSA. The CDR3 sequence: CASSLAAGVGERYF. The CDR3 DNA reads as TGTGCCAGCAGCCTAGCCGCGGGAGTGGGAGAGCGGTACTTC.

The rearrangement links TRBV6-5 to TRBJ2-3, with D perhaps given as TRBD1 or TRBD2 (7 bases each). The CDR3 is 16 residues long. Trimming removed 0 bases at V and 6 bases at J, with 16 bases between. CDR1 and CDR2 (germline): MNHEY, SVGAGI. CDR3 in DNA: TGTGCCAGCAGTTACTCAGGGGGCGGGAGTAGGGATACGCAGTATTTT. Translated, it gives CASSYSGGGSRDTQYF.

The V call is TRBV12-3 or TRBV12-4, the J call TRBJ1-2, with 8 bases matching TRBD1. Germline trimming cut 4 bases from V and 3 bases from J; bases unmatched to any gene: 7. The CDR3 is made up of 15 amino acids. In DNA form, the CDR3 reads TGTGCCAGCAGTTCCTGGACAGGGAAGGACTATGGCTACACCTTC. This encodes CASSSWTGKDYGYTF.